This T cell receptor (beta chain) was found in a study of blood T cell repertoires in COVID-19. The overall study: Recovered participants had two consecutive negative NP/OP PCR tests, healthcare professional clearance, or symptom resolution.

This table comes from immunoSEQ multiplex PCR, and its TCRdb copy is limited to in-frame clones, with some not included. This sample has about 210,000 clones, with about nine tenths found just once. Participants were placed into cohorts based on the clinical history they reported. The sequence derives from a man younger than 40 in a cohort exposed to, infected with or recovered from COVID-19 (not recorded which). Material for sequencing was PBMCs or T cells enriched from blood (not recorded which).

CDR3 bases: TGTGCCAGCAGTTTAGACAGACTGGGCTACGAGCAGTACTTC. Translation gives CASSLDRLGYEQYF. The chain recombines TRBV28 with TRBJ2-7; D possibly corresponds to TRBD1 (5 bases). Germline V gives CDR1 MDHEN, CDR2 SYDVKM. Between the trimmed V and J ends, which lost 2 bases and 3 bases, there was a span of 11 bases. The CDR3 covers 14 residues. Filled out from reference TRBV28 and TRBJ2-7, the complete variable domain reads DVKVTQSSRYLVKRTGEKVFLECVQDMDHENMFWYRQDPGLGLRLIYFSYDVKMKEKGDIPEGYSVSREKKERFSLILESASTNQTSMYLCASSLDRLGYEQYFGPGTRLTVT.